This TCR beta chain comes out of a study of technical replicates of blood from a few donors. Clones were read by immunoSEQ multiplex PCR, and TCRdb kept only the in-frame ones, dropping some. The sample holds under 80,000 clones, under 90% seen once. Specimen: PBMCs. The receptor's source is a human donor in good health. Some clones in this sample may be carry-over from other donors' samples.

The CDR3 loop reads CASSPRVGADHEQYF. In DNA, the CDR3 is TGTGCCAGCTCACCCCGAGTTGGGGCCGACCACGAGCAGTACTTC. The gene calls are TRBV18 and TRBJ2-7; perhaps TRBD1 as D (5 bases). CDR1 KGHSH and CDR2 LQKENI come from the germline V gene. This CDR3 is 15 amino acids long. Trimming cost V 3 bases and J 5 bases, with 17 bases left between them.